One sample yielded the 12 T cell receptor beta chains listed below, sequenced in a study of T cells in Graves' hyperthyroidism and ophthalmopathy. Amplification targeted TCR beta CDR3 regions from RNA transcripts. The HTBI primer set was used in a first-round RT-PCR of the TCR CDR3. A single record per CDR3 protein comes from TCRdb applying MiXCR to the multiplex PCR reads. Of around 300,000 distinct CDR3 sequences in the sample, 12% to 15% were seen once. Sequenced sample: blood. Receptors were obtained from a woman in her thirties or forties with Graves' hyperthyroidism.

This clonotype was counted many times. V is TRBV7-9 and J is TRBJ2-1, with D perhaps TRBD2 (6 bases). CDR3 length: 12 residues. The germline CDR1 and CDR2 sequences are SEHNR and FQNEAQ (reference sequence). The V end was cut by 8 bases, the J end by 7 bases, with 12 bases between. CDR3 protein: CASAFRGNEQFF. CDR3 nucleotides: TGTGCCAGCGCCTTTCGGGGGAATGAGCAGTTCTTC.

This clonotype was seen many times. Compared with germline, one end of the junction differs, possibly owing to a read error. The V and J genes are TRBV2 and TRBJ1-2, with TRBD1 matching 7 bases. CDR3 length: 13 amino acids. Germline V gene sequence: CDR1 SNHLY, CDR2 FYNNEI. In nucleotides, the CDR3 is TGTGCCAACAGTGAAGAGGGGGCGACTGGCTACACCTTC. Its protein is CANSEEGATGYTF.

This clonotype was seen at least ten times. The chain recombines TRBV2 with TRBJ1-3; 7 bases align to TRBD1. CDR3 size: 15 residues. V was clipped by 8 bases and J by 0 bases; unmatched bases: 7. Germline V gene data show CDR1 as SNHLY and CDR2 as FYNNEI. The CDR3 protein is CASRDSPLSGNTIYF. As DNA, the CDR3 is TGTGCCAGCCGGGACAGCCCTCTCTCTGGAAACACCATATATTTT.

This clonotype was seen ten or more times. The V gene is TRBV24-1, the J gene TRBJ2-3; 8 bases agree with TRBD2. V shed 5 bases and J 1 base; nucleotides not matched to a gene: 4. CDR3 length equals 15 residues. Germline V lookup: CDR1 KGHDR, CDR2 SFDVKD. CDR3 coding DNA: TGTGCCACCAGTGGAGCGGGAGAGGGCACAGATACGCAGTATTTT. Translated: CATSGAGEGTDTQYF.

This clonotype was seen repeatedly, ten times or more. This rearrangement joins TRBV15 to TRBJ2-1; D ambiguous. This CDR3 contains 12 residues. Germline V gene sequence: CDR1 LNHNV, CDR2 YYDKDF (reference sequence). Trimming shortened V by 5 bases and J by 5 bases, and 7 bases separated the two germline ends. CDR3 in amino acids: CATSELHNEQFF. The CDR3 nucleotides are TGTGCCACCAGCGAACTACACAATGAGCAGTTCTTC.

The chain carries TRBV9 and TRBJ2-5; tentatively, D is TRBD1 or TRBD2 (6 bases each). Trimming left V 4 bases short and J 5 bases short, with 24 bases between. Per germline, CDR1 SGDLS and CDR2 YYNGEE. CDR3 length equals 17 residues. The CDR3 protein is CASSPSAAGGRWETQYF. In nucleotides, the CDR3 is TGTGCCAGCAGCCCTAGCGCCGCCGGGGGCAGGTGGGAGACCCAGTACTTC. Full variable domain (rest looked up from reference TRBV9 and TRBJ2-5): DSGVTQTPKHLITATGQRVTLRCSPRSGDLSVYWYQQSLDQGLQFLIQYYNGEERAKGNILERFSAQQFPDLHSELNLSSLELGDSALYFCASSPSAAGGRWETQYFGPGTRLLVL.

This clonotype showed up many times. The CDR3 DNA follows: TGTGCCAGCAGCCCATGGGACAGGGAAAGCACAGATACGCAGTATTTT. This encodes CASSPWDRESTDTQYF. The rearrangement uses TRBV11-2 and TRBJ2-3, with 9 bases identical to TRBD1. Trimming took 5 bases from V and 0 from J; bases not matched to a gene: 6. Germline V gene sequence: CDR1 SGHAT, CDR2 FQNNGV. The CDR3 totals 16 residues.

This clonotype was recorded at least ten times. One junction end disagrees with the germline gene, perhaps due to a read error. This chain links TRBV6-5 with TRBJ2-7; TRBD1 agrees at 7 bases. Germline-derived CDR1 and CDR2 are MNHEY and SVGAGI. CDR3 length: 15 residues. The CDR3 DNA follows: TGTGCCAGCAGTAACTCCCGACAGGGCTCCTACGAGCAGTACTTC. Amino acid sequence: CASSNSRQGSYEQYF.

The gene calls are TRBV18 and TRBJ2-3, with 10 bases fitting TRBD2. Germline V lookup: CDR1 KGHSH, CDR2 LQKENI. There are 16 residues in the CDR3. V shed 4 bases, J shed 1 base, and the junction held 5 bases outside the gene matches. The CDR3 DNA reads TGTGCCAGCTCACTAACTAGCGGGATGGGCACAGATACGCAGTATTTT. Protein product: CASSLTSGMGTDTQYF.

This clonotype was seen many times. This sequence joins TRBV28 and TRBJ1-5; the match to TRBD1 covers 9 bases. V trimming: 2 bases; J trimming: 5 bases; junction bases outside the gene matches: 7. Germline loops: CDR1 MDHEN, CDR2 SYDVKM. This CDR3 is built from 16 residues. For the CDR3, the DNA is TGTGCCAGCAGTTTAGAAGAGACAGGGGGGGATCAGCCCCAGCATTTT. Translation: CASSLEETGGDQPQHF.

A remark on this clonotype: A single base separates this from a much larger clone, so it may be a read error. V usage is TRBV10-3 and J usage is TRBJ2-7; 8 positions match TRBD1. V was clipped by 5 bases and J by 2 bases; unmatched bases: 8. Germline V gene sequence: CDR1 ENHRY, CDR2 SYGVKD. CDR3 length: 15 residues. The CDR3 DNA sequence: TGTGCCATCAGTCCGGACTTCAGGGGGCCCTACGAGCAGTACTTC. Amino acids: CAISPDFRGPYEQYF.

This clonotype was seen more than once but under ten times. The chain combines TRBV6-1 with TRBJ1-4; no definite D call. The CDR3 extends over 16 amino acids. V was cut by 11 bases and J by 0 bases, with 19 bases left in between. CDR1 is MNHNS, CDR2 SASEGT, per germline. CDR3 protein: CASSPRPHSTNEKLFF. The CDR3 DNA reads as TGTGCCTCCTCACCCCGACCGCATTCAACTAATGAAAAACTGTTTTTT.